One and the same sample provided the 20 T cell receptor beta chains below, sequenced in a study of monozygotic twins with inflammatory bowel disease. TCRdb re-called the 5' RACE reads; every CDR3 protein appears as one record, without DNA. The listing contains approximately 150,000 distinct CDR3 sequences. Sequencing input: blood. Source of these receptors: a human donor with ulcerative colitis or Crohn's disease, or a healthy co-twin of an affected twin (not recorded which).

J is TRBJ2-7 and V is TRBV28; TCRdb's D call, TRBD1, is unchecked because there is no DNA. Germline V gene sequence: CDR1 MDHEN, CDR2 SYDVKM. The CDR3 consists of 12 residues. The CDR3 is CASSSPGYEQYF.

This sequence joins TRBV29-1 and TRBJ2-1. Germline V lookup: CDR1 SQVTM, CDR2 ANQGSEA. The CDR3 has 14 amino acids. The CDR3 sequence is CSVSLGGSYNEQFF.

The genes are TRBV11-2 and TRBJ2-3; the TCRdb D gene call, TRBD2, has no DNA to confirm it. Germline V gene sequence: CDR1 SGHAT, CDR2 FQNNGV. The CDR3 runs 18 residues. The CDR3 sequence: CASSSWGPSGGRTDTQYF.

The chain couples TRBV7-2 to TRBJ1-3; TCRdb designates TRBD1, a call that cannot be tested without DNA. The germline V gene has CDR1 SGHTA and CDR2 FQGNSA. There are 17 residues in the CDR3. The CDR3 reads CASTRVPGTYSGNTIYF.

The chain recombines TRBV9 with TRBJ2-1. Germline CDR1 is SGDLS and CDR2 is YYNGEE. The CDR3 runs to 14 residues. This CDR3 is CASSVGTPNNEQFF.

The chain is built from TRBV19 and TRBJ2-3; no DNA is available, so the TRBD2 call from TCRdb remains unchecked. This CDR3 is built from 16 residues. Germline CDR1 LNHDA, CDR2 SQIVND (reference sequence). CDR3 sequence reads: CASRGLAGGHGDTQYF.

The J gene is TRBJ1-1, the V gene TRBV3-1; TCRdb proposes TRBD1, but this gene call is untestable without DNA. CDR3 size: 14 residues. The V gene's germline CDR1 is LGHDT and CDR2 YNNKEL (reference sequence). This chain's CDR3 is CASSTRQGDTEAFF.

The chain joins TRBV7-9 to TRBJ2-1; TCRdb's assignment of TRBD2 cannot be checked, as there is no DNA. The length of the CDR3 is 17 residues. Looked up from germline, CDR1 is SEHNR and CDR2 is FQNEAQ (reference sequence). The CDR3 loop reads CASSPAGRTSPYNEQFF.

CDR3 region: CSARDNGGPNYGYTF. This chain joins TRBV20-1 and TRBJ1-2; TCRdb returns TRBD1, unconfirmable since there is no DNA. The CDR3 is 15 residues long. Germline loops: CDR1 DFQATT, CDR2 SNEGSKA (reference sequence).

The gene calls are TRBV14 and TRBJ1-1. The CDR3 totals 14 residues. CDR1 and CDR2 (germline): SGHDN, FVKESK. The CDR3 protein is CASSQDWAAGYAFF.

The J gene is TRBJ2-5, the V gene TRBV5-6; checking the TCRdb D call of TRBD1 is not possible without DNA. The CDR3 has 14 amino acids. Germline lookup yields CDR1 SGHDT and CDR2 YYEEEE. The chain's CDR3 is CATSYWRRSETQYF.

The chain uses TRBV7-6 and TRBJ2-1; TCRdb lists TRBD2, though no DNA is available to test this call. This CDR3 spans 16 amino acids. CDR1 is SGHVS and CDR2 is FNYEAQ in the germline V gene. The CDR3 is CASSIGTSGLYNEQFF.

The chain carries TRBV10-3 and TRBJ1-2; TCRdb names TRBD1, which stays unverified in the absence of DNA. Per germline, CDR1 ENHRY and CDR2 SYGVKD. This CDR3 spans 13 amino acids. CDR3 sequence: CAISERGGNGYTF.

The gene calls are TRBV18 and TRBJ2-3. The CDR3 contains 13 residues. Germline assignment: CDR1 KGHSH and CDR2 LQKENI. The CDR3 region is CASSQSFGDTQYF. Full variable domain (missing parts from reference TRBV18 and TRBJ2-3): NAGVMQNPRHLVRRRGQEARLRCSPMKGHSHVYWYRQLPEEGLKFMVYLQKENIIDESGMPKERFSAEFPKEGPSILRIQQVVRGDSAAYFCASSQSFGDTQYFGPGTRLTVL.

This chain links TRBV5-1 with TRBJ1-2. The CDR3 totals 14 residues. Germline values: CDR1 SGHRS, CDR2 YFSETQ. CDR3: CASSLRTVNYGYTF.

The J gene is TRBJ2-2, the V gene TRBV24-1. From germline, CDR1 is KGHDR and CDR2 SFDVKD. CDR3 length equals 15 residues. CDR3 region: CATSDLIWDTGELFF.

This chain links TRBV20-1 with TRBJ1-1; TCRdb indicates TRBD1, and absent DNA this call remains unverified. There are 11 residues in the CDR3. Germline V CDR1 and CDR2: DFQATT, SNEGSKA (reference sequence). The CDR3 reads CSGGLNTEAFF.

The CDR3 sequence is CASSLSSYNEQFF. This rearrangement joins TRBV5-1 to TRBJ2-1. Germline CDR1 is SGHRS and CDR2 is YFSETQ. The CDR3 sequence is 13 residues long.

The CDR3 loop reads CASRLADPSDSITHIPYEQYF. The gene calls are TRBV12-2 and TRBJ2-7; the D call of TRBD2 rests on TCRdb alone, since no DNA is present to check it. TRBV12-2 is designated a pseudogene. The CDR3 loop spans 21 amino acids.

This chain uses TRBV20-1 with TRBJ2-1. The CDR3 is 13 residues long. The germline CDR1 and CDR2 sequences are DFQATT and SNEGSKA (reference sequence). CDR3 amino acids: CSARPDPYNEQFF.